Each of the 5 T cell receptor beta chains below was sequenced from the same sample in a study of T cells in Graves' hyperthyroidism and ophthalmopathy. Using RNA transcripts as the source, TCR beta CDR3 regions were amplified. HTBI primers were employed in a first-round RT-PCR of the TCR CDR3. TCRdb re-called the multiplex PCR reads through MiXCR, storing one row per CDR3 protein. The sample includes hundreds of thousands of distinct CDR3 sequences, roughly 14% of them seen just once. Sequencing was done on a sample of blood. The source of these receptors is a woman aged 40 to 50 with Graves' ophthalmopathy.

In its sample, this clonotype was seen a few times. This chain's CDR3 is CASSYRDFFSDRGGNQPQHF. CDR3 in DNA: TGTGCCAGCAGTTACAGGGATTTTTTCTCCGACAGGGGTGGCAATCAGCCCCAGCATTTT. The V gene is TRBV6-2 or TRBV6-3, the J gene TRBJ1-5, with 8 bases that match TRBD1. The V and J ends lost 2 bases and 2 bases, in that order; junction bases with no gene match: 17. Germline-derived CDR1 and CDR2 are MNHEY and SVGEGT. The CDR3 length is 20 residues.

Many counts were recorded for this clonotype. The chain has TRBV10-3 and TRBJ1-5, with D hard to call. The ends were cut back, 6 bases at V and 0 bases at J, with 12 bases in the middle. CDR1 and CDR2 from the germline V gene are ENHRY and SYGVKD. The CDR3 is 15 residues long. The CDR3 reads CAIRPGLNSNQPQHF. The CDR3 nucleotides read TGTGCCATCAGGCCCGGGTTGAATAGCAATCAGCCCCAGCATTTT.

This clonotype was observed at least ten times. CDR3 DNA: TGTGCCAGCAGCGTATACAGGGTCCCGTCTCCCTACGAGCAGTACTTC. Translating gives CASSVYRVPSPYEQYF. The chain carries TRBV11-2 and TRBJ2-7, with D possibly TRBD1 on 6 matching bases. Germline V gene data show CDR1 as SGHAT and CDR2 as FQNNGV. There are 16 residues in the CDR3. V lost 5 bases to trimming and J lost 2 bases, with 19 bases between them. Filled out from reference TRBV11-2 and TRBJ2-7, the complete variable domain reads EAGVAQSPRYKIIEKRQSVAFWCNPISGHATLYWYQQILGQGPKLLIQFQNNGVVDDSQLPKDRFSAERLKGVDSTLKIQPAKLEDSAVYLCASSVYRVPSPYEQYFGPGTRLTVT.

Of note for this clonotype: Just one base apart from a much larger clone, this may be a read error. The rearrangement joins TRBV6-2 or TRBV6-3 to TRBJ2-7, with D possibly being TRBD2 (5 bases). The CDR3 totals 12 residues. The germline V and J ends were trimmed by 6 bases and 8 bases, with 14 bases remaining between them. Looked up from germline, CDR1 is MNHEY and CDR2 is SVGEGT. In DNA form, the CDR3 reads TGTGCCAGCAGCCGGACTCTCCTGAAGCAGTACTTC. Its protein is CASSRTLLKQYF.

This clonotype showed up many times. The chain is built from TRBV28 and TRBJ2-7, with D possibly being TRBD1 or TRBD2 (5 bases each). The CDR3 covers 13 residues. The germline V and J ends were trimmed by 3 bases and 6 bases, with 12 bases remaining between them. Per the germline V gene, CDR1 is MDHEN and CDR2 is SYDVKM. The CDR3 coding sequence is TGTGCCAGCAGTTTCGGGGCATTGAGCGAGCAGTACTTC. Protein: CASSFGALSEQYF. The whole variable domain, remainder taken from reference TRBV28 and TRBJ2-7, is DVKVTQSSRYLVKRTGEKVFLECVQDMDHENMFWYRQDPGLGLRLIYFSYDVKMKEKGDIPEGYSVSREKKERFSLILESASTNQTSMYLCASSFGALSEQYFGPGTRLTVT.